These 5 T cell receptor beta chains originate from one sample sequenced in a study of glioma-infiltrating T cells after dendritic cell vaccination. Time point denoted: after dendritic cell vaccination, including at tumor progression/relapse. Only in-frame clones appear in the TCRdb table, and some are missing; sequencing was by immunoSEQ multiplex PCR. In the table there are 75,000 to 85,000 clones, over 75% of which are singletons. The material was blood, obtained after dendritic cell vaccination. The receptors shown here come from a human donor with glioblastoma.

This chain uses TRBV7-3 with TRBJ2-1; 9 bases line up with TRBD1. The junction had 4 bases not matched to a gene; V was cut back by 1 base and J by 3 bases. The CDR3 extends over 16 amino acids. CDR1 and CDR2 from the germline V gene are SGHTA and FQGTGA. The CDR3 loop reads CASSLRGTGLYNEQFF. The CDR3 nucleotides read TGTGCCAGCAGCTTAAGGGGGACAGGGCTCTACAATGAGCAGTTCTTC.

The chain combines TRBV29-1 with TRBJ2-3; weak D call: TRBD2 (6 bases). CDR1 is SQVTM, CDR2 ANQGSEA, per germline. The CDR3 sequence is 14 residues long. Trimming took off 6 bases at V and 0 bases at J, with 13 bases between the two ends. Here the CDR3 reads CSVVRDSSTDTQYF. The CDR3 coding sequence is TGCAGCGTGGTTCGGGACTCCAGCACAGATACGCAGTATTTT.

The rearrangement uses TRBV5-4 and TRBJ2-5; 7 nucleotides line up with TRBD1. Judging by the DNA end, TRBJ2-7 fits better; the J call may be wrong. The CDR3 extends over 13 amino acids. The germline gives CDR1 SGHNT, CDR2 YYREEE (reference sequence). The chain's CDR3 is CASSGGQAYEQYF. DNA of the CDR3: TGTGCCAGCAGCGGAGGACAGGCCTACGAGCAGTACTTC.

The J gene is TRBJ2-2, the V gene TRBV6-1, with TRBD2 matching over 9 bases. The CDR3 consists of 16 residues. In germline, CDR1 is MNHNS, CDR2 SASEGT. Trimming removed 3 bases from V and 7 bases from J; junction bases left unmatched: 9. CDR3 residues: CASSDVGGGAFGELFF. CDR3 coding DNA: TGTGCCAGCAGTGACGTTGGCGGGGGGGCCTTCGGGGAGCTGTTTTTT.

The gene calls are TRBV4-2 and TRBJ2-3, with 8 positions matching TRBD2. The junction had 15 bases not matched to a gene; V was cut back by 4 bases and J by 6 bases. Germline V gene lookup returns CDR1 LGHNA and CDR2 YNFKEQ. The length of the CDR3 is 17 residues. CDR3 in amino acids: CASSPQISGSGLDTQYF. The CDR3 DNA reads TGTGCCAGCAGCCCCCAAATCAGCGGGAGTGGCCTCGATACGCAGTATTTT.